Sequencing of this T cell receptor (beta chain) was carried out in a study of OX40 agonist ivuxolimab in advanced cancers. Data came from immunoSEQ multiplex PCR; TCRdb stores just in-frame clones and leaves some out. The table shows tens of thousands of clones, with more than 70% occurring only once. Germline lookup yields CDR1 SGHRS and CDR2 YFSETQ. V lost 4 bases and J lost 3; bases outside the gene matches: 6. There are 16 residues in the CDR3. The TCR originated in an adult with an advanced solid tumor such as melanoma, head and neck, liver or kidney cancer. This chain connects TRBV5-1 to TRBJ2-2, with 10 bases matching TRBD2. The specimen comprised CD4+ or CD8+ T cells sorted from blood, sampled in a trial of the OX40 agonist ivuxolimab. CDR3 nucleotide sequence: TGCGCCAGCAGCCCTGGACTAGCGGCGTACACCGGGGAGCTGTTTTTT. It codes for CASSPGLAAYTGELFF.